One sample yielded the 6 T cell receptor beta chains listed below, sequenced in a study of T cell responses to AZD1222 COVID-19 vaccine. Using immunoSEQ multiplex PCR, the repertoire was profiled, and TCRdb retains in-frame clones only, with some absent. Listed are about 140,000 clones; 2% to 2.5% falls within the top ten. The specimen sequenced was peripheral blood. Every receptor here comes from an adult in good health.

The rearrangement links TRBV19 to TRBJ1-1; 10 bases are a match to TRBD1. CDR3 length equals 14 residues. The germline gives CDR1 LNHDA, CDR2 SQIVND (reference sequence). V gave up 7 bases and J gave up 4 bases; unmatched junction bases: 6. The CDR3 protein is CASTAGTGVTEAFF. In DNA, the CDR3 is TGTGCCAGTACCGCCGGGACAGGGGTCACTGAAGCTTTCTTT.

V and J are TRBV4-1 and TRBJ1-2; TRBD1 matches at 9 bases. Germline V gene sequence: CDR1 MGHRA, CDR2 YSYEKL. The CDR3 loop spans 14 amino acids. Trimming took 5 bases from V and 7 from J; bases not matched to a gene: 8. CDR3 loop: CASSARQGEGGYTF. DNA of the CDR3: TGCGCCAGCAGCGCACGACAGGGGGAAGGTGGCTACACCTTC.

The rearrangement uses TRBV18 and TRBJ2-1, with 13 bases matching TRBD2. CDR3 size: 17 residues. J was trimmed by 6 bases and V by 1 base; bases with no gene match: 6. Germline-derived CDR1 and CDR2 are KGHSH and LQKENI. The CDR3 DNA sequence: TGTGCCAGCTCACCACTCGGACTAGCGGGGGCCTCCAATGAGCAGTTCTTC. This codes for CASSPLGLAGASNEQFF.

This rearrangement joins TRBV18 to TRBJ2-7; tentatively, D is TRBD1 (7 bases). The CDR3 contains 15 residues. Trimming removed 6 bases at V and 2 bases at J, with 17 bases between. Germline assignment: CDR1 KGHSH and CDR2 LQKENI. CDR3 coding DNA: TGTGCCAGCTCGGAAAACAGGGGAGGCGCCTACGAGCAGTACTTC. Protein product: CASSENRGGAYEQYF.

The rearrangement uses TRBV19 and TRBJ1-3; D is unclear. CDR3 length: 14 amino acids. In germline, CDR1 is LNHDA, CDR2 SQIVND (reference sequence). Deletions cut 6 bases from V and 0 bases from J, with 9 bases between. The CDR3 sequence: CASRTQLSGNTIYF. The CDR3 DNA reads TGTGCCAGTAGGACACAGCTCTCTGGAAACACCATATATTTT.

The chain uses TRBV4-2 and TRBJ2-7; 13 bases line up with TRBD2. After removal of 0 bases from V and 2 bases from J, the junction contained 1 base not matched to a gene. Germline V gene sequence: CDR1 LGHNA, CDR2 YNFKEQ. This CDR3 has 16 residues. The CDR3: CASSQDGTSGAYEQYF. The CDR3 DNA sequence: TGTGCCAGCAGCCAAGATGGGACTAGCGGGGCCTACGAGCAGTACTTC.